This passage covers 31 T cell receptor beta chains from one sample sequenced in a study of post-analysis software for immune sequencing data. Study-level results: There were five TRBV segments more frequent in patients than controls, and TRBV5-6, TRBV5-1 and TRBV20-1 were among them.

Built from TCR beta cDNA, the libraries had unique molecular identifiers in them. One entry per CDR3 protein results from TCRdb running MiXCR on the PCR reads. The profile shows about 820,000 distinct CDR3 sequences, approximately 57% of them singletons. For these receptors, no antigen is known. Material: blood. The source of these receptors is a girl aged 5-17 years with multiple sclerosis.

This chain joins TRBV18 and TRBJ2-3; the D call may be TRBD1 or TRBD2 (5 bases each). Germline V lookup: CDR1 KGHSH, CDR2 LQKENI. This CDR3 contains 14 residues. The V end lost 5 bases, the J end lost 6 bases, and 15 bases lay between the germline ends. The CDR3 nucleotides are TGTGCCAGCTCAACCAGCGAGGGGTCTGATACGCAGTATTTT. The encoded protein is CASSTSEGSDTQYF.

The chain combines TRBV27 with TRBJ2-5; 8 nucleotides agree with TRBD2. The CDR3 is 14 residues long. J gave up 7 bases and V 2 bases, and 6 bases lay outside the gene matches. The germline V gene has CDR1 MNHEY and CDR2 SMNVEV (reference sequence). The CDR3 DNA reads TGTGCCAGCAGTTTACTTAGCGGGGAGGGGACCCAGTACTTC. It translates to CASSLLSGEGTQYF.

The chain joins TRBV29-1 to TRBJ2-7; possibly TRBD1 for D (7 bases). Judging by the DNA end, TRBJ2-5 fits better; the J call may be wrong. Per the germline V gene, CDR1 is SQVTM and CDR2 is ANQGSEA. The CDR3 runs 13 residues. The CDR3 bases are TGCAGCGTTGAGGTCAGGGGGGACGAGACCCAGTACTTC. Its protein product is CSVEVRGDETQYF.

This clonotype showed up just a few times. The J gene is TRBJ2-4, the V gene TRBV2, with D uncertain. The J call is in doubt because the DNA end fits TRBJ2-7 better. Germline lookup yields CDR1 SNHLY and CDR2 FYNNEI. CDR3 length: 16 residues. The CDR3 sequence: CASSARRLAEGYEQYF. The CDR3 coding sequence is TGTGCCAGCAGTGCGCGGCGGCTCGCGGAAGGCTACGAGCAGTACTTC.

J is TRBJ2-7 and V is TRBV7-9, with 10 nucleotides matching TRBD2. CDR3 length: 16 residues. J was trimmed by 6 bases and V by 2 bases; bases with no gene match: 10. CDR1 SEHNR and CDR2 FQNEAQ come from the germline V gene (reference sequence). CDR3 sequence (DNA): TGTGCCAGCAGCTTATTATCCCTAGCGGGAGCGGGCGAGCAGTACTTC. Encoded protein: CASSLLSLAGAGEQYF.

CDR3 sequence (DNA): TGTGCCAGCAGCCAACGGGGGGGCACAGATACGCAGTATTTT. Protein: CASSQRGGTDTQYF. This chain connects TRBV3-1 to TRBJ2-3, with 7 positions matching TRBD2. The germline CDR1 and CDR2 sequences are LGHDT and YNNKEL (reference sequence). J gave up 1 base and V 2 bases, and 0 bases lay outside the gene matches. This CDR3 has 14 amino acids.

This clonotype was recorded at least ten times. The rearrangement links TRBV11-2 to TRBJ2-1; 12 positions match TRBD2. CDR1 SGHAT and CDR2 FQNNGV come from the germline V gene. V lost 6 bases and J lost 5; bases outside the gene matches: 5. This CDR3 comprises 15 residues. CDR3 sequence: CASSFTSGGNNEQFF. CDR3 DNA sequence: TGTGCCAGCAGTTTTACTAGCGGGGGGAACAATGAGCAGTTCTTC.

There are a few counts of this clonotype. CDR3 in DNA: TGCAGTGCTAGACCCCTAGCGGGAGGCAATACCGTATACGAGCAGTACTTC. This translates into CSARPLAGGNTVYEQYF. The gene calls are TRBV20-1 and TRBJ2-7; TRBD2 matches 11 bases. The trim removed 2 bases at V and 4 bases at J, leaving 13 bases unmatched. Germline V gives CDR1 DFQATT, CDR2 SNEGSKA (reference sequence). This CDR3 contains 17 residues.

The chain employs TRBV5-1 and TRBJ2-1, with 8 bases fitting TRBD2. Germline values: CDR1 SGHRS, CDR2 YFSETQ. J lost 10 bases, V lost 0 bases, and 9 bases had no gene match. The CDR3 spans 15 residues. The CDR3 DNA sequence: TGCGCCAGCAGCTTGGCAGCGGGAGACTTCTACGAGCAGTTCTTC. As protein: CASSLAAGDFYEQFF.

The gene calls are TRBV4-2 and TRBJ2-1; D call uncertain. With 1 base removed from V and 0 bases from J, the gap between germline ends came to 10 bases. Germline assignment: CDR1 LGHNA and CDR2 YNFKEQ. CDR3 size: 16 residues. CDR3 region: CASSQVSASSYNEQFF. CDR3 DNA sequence: TGTGCCAGCAGCCAAGTGAGCGCCAGCTCCTACAATGAGCAGTTCTTC.

The chain couples TRBV7-2 to TRBJ2-2, with TRBD2 identical over 8 bases. This CDR3 is built from 13 residues. V trimming: 5 bases; J trimming: 9 bases; junction bases outside the gene matches: 5. CDR1 and CDR2 from the germline V gene are SGHTA and FQGNSA. DNA for the CDR3: TGTGCCAGCAGCCCCACTAGCGGCCGGGAGCTGTTTTTT. Translation: CASSPTSGRELFF.

The chain employs TRBV5-1 and TRBJ2-4; D not resolved. This CDR3 region has 14 residues. The germline V gene encodes CDR1 SGHRS and CDR2 YFSETQ. V dropped 7 bases and J dropped 0 bases, with 11 bases sitting between them. CDR3 in DNA: TGCGCCAGCGGCCAAGACCTAGCCAAAAACATTCAGTACTTC. Protein sequence: CASGQDLAKNIQYF.

V is TRBV25-1 and J is TRBJ1-2, with D uncertain. This CDR3 region has 15 residues. V was trimmed by 2 bases and J by 1 base, leaving 11 bases between them. The germline CDR1 and CDR2 sequences are MGHDK and SYGVNS. Here the CDR3 reads CASSEAMGFNYGYTF. CDR3 DNA sequence: TGTGCCAGCAGTGAAGCTATGGGATTTAACTATGGCTACACCTTC.

This clonotype has more than one count but fewer than ten. The V gene is TRBV25-1, the J gene TRBJ1-2; D is ambiguous. CDR1 is MGHDK and CDR2 is SYGVNS in the germline V gene. Trimming took off 4 bases at V and 1 base at J, with 10 bases between the two ends. The CDR3 is made up of 14 amino acids. CDR3 nucleotide sequence: TGTGCCAGCAGTGTCAAGGGCATTAACTATGGCTACACCTTC. This codes for CASSVKGINYGYTF.

This rearrangement joins TRBV6-4 to TRBJ2-3; TRBD2 might be the D (6 bases). V was shortened by 5 bases and J by 5 bases, with 23 bases between the two germline ends. The CDR3 loop spans 17 amino acids. Germline V CDR1 and CDR2: MRHNA, SNTAGT. In DNA form, the CDR3 reads TGTGCCAGCAGTAGGGGACTGGGAGTCGGATTGGAAGATACGCAGTATTTT. Encoded protein: CASSRGLGVGLEDTQYF.

V usage is TRBV30 and J usage is TRBJ1-2; D unclear. V was trimmed by 3 bases and J by 5 bases, leaving 13 bases between them. Germline V gene lookup returns CDR1 GTSNPN and CDR2 SVGIG (reference sequence). The CDR3 sequence is 13 residues long. The CDR3 DNA is TGTGCCTGGAGGTTGGGAGCTGAGTATGGCTACACCTTC. It yields the protein CAWRLGAEYGYTF.

The genes are TRBV10-3 and TRBJ2-5, with TRBD2 matching over 9 bases. Trimming at V came to 6 bases and at J to 5 bases, leaving 13 bases not matched to a gene. Per the germline V gene, CDR1 is ENHRY and CDR2 is SYGVKD. This CDR3 spans 16 amino acids. This CDR3 is CAISATLAGAGETQYF. CDR3 nucleotide sequence: TGTGCCATCAGCGCCACCTTAGCGGGGGCGGGGGAGACCCAGTACTTC.

This chain connects TRBV7-2 to TRBJ2-3; 9 bases line up with TRBD2. Germline CDR1 and CDR2: SGHTA and FQGNSA. Unmatched junction bases numbered 3, after V lost 4 bases and J lost 7 bases. The CDR3 sequence is 13 residues long. The CDR3 protein is CASSSTSGYTQYF. The CDR3 DNA follows: TGTGCCAGCAGCTCGACTAGCGGATATACGCAGTATTTT.

This rearrangement joins TRBV7-4 to TRBJ2-1, with 8 bases lining up with TRBD1. V shed 3 bases and J 10 bases; nucleotides not matched to a gene: 20. The CDR3 consists of 18 residues. Germline CDR1 and CDR2: SGHVT and SQSDAQ. CDR3 region: CASSLVDRGLRVSYEQFF. In DNA form, the CDR3 reads TGTGCCAGCAGCTTGGTCGACAGGGGTTTACGTGTCTCCTACGAGCAGTTCTTC.

This clonotype showed up just once. The chain uses TRBV7-6 and TRBJ1-2, with D unclear. Trimming left V 0 bases short and J 8 bases short, with 16 bases between. CDR1 is SGHVS, CDR2 FNYEAQ, per germline. This CDR3 spans 15 amino acids. The CDR3 coding sequence is TGTGCCAGCAGCTTAGCCGGTACGGGCAGTGAGGGCTACACCTTC. Amino acids: CASSLAGTGSEGYTF. Variable domain in full (rest from reference TRBV7-6 and TRBJ1-2): GAGVSQSPRYKVTKRGQDVALRCDPISGHVSLYWYRQALGQGPEFLTYFNYEAQQDKSGLPNDRFSAERPEGSISTLTIQRTEQRDSAMYRCASSLAGTGSEGYTFGSGTRLTVV.

This chain joins TRBV5-1 and TRBJ2-1; D not resolved. Germline V lookup: CDR1 SGHRS, CDR2 YFSETQ. V shed 6 bases and J shed 4 bases, with 8 bases lying between them. The CDR3 is 12 residues long. The CDR3 DNA reads as TGCGCCAGCACTTTCGATTACAATGAGCAGTTCTTC. Its translation: CASTFDYNEQFF.

V is TRBV2 and J is TRBJ1-2; a possible D gene is TRBD1 (6 bases). The CDR3 consists of 15 residues. Germline V gene data show CDR1 as SNHLY and CDR2 as FYNNEI. Trimming stripped 3 bases from V and 5 bases from J, with 16 bases between. CDR3 residues: CASSDDSRGSYGYTF. CDR3 DNA: TGTGCCAGCAGTGATGATAGCAGGGGATCTTATGGCTACACCTTC.

The J gene is TRBJ2-5, the V gene TRBV11-2, with TRBD1 matching 7 bases. The J call could be wrong; TRBJ2-7 is a better fit for the DNA end. The CDR3 is 15 residues long. Germline V CDR1 and CDR2: SGHAT, FQNNGV. The CDR3 here is CASSLIRTTGDEQYF. The DNA of the CDR3 is TGTGCCAGCAGCCTAATCCGGACCACAGGGGACGAGCAGTACTTC.

Ten or more counts support this clonotype. V usage is TRBV29-1 and J usage is TRBJ2-7; D gene unclear. The germline CDR1 and CDR2 sequences are SQVTM and ANQGSEA. With 4 bases removed from V and 4 bases from J, the gap between germline ends came to 5 bases. This CDR3 spans 10 amino acids. The DNA for the CDR3 is TGCAGCGTTGCCGATTACGAGCAGTACTTC. Translation gives CSVADYEQYF.

Here the CDR3 reads CASSVDSQGAAEAFF. The CDR3 DNA sequence: TGTGCCAGCAGCGTAGATTCACAGGGGGCCGCTGAAGCTTTCTTT. The rearrangement joins TRBV9 to TRBJ1-1, with TRBD1 identical over 9 bases. V lost 0 bases to trimming and J lost 6 bases; unmatched junction nucleotides: 6. The CDR3 spans 15 residues. Germline values: CDR1 SGDLS, CDR2 YYNGEE.

This chain uses TRBV5-1 with TRBJ2-2; TRBD1 is a possible D gene (6 bases). V gave up 2 bases and J gave up 4 bases, with 12 bases separating them. The CDR3 is made up of 15 amino acids. Looked up from germline, CDR1 is SGHRS and CDR2 is YFSETQ. Written as DNA, the CDR3 is TGCGCCAGCAGCTTATCGTTGGGGGCCACCGGGGAGCTGTTTTTT. Translated, it gives CASSLSLGATGELFF.

The chain has TRBV7-8 and TRBJ2-7; 8 bases agree with TRBD1. Germline assignment: CDR1 SGHVS and CDR2 FQNEAQ. J gave up 5 bases and V 5 bases, and 8 bases lay outside the gene matches. This CDR3 comprises 14 residues. CDR3 sequence: CASSANRGLNEQYF. The CDR3, as DNA: TGTGCCAGCAGCGCCAACAGGGGGTTGAACGAGCAGTACTTC.

The CDR3 DNA reads as TGTGCCACCAGCAGAGGCACGACGGGGAACTACGAGCAGTACTTC. The encoded protein is CATSRGTTGNYEQYF. The chain is built from TRBV15 and TRBJ2-7; weak D call: TRBD2 (5 bases). Germline V gene lookup returns CDR1 LNHNV and CDR2 YYDKDF (reference sequence). Trimming left V 1 base short and J 3 bases short, with 13 bases between. The CDR3 spans 15 residues.

The V gene is TRBV7-9, the J gene TRBJ2-7; no clear D gene. CDR1 and CDR2 from the germline V gene are SEHNR and FQNEAQ (reference sequence). The CDR3 runs to 14 residues. Trimming pared 1 base from V and 0 bases from J, leaving 7 bases between. CDR3 sequence (DNA): TGTGCCAGCAGCTTAGTAATAAGCTCCTACGAGCAGTACTTC. It encodes CASSLVISSYEQYF. The whole variable domain, filled in from reference TRBV7-9 and TRBJ2-7, reads DTGVSQNPRHKITKRGQNVTFRCDPISEHNRLYWYRQTLGQGPEFLTYFQNEAQLEKSRLLSDRFSAERPKGSFSTLEIQRTEQGDSAMYLCASSLVISSYEQYFGPGTRLTVT.

The genes are TRBV18 and TRBJ2-1, with 7 bases matching TRBD2. Germline V gene sequence: CDR1 KGHSH, CDR2 LQKENI. J was trimmed by 8 bases and V by 3 bases; bases with no gene match: 4. This CDR3 is 13 amino acids long. The CDR3 protein is CASSPGGQDEQFF. In DNA, the CDR3 is TGTGCCAGCTCACCGGGAGGGCAAGATGAGCAGTTCTTC.

This chain connects TRBV27 to TRBJ2-5; D might be TRBD2 (6 bases). The CDR3 has 14 amino acids. The V end lost 6 bases, the J end lost 0 bases, and 11 bases lay between the germline ends. Per the germline V gene, CDR1 is MNHEY and CDR2 is SMNVEV (reference sequence). The CDR3 DNA is TGTGCCAGCAGGCCGGGACTCAACCAAGAGACCCAGTACTTC. Its translation: CASRPGLNQETQYF.